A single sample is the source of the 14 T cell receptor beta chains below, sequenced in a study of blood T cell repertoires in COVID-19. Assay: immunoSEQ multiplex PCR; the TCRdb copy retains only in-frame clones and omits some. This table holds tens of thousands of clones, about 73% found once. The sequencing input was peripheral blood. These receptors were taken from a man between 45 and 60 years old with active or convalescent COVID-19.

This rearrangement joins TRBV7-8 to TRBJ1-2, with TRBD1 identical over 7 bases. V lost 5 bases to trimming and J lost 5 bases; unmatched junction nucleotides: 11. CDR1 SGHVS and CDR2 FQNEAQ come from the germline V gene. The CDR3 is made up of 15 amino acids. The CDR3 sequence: CASSHFEGAQYGYTF. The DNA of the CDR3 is TGTGCCAGCAGCCATTTCGAGGGGGCTCAGTATGGCTACACCTTC.

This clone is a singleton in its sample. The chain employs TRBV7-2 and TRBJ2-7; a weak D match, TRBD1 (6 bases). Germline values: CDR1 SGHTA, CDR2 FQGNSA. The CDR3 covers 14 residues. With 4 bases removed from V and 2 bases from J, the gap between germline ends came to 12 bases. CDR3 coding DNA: TGTGCCAGCAGCTCACGGACAGCCCCCTACGAGCAGTACTTC. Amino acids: CASSSRTAPYEQYF.

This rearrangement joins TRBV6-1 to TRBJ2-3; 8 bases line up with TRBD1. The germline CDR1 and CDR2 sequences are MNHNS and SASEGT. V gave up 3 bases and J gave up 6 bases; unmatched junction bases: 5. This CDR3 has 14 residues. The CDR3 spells CASSDGQGIDTQYF. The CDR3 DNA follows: TGTGCCAGCAGTGACGGACAGGGAATCGATACGCAGTATTTT.

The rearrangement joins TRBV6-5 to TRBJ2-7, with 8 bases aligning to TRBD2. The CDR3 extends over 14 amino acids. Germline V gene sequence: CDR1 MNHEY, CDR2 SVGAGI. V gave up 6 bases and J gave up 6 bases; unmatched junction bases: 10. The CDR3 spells CASSPGGELREQYF. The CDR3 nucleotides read TGTGCCAGCAGCCCGGGGGGGGAACTACGCGAGCAGTACTTC.

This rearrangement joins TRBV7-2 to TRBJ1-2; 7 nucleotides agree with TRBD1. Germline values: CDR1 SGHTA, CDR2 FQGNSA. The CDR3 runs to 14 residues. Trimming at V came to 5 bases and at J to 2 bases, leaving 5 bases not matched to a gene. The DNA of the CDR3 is TGTGCCAGCAGCGCGTCAGGGGGGAACTATGGCTACACCTTC. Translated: CASSASGGNYGYTF.

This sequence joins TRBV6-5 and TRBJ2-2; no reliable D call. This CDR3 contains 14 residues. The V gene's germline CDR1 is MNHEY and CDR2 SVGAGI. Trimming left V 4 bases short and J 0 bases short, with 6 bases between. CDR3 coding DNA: TGTGCCAGCAGTTCTTTCCCGAACACCGGGGAGCTGTTTTTT. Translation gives CASSSFPNTGELFF.

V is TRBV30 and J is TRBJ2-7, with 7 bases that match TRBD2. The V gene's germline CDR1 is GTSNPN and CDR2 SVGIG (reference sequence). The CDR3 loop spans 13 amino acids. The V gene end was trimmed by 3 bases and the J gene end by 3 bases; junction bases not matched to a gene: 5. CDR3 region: CAWSRSGDYEQYF. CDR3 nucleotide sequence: TGTGCCTGGAGCAGGAGCGGGGACTACGAGCAGTACTTC.

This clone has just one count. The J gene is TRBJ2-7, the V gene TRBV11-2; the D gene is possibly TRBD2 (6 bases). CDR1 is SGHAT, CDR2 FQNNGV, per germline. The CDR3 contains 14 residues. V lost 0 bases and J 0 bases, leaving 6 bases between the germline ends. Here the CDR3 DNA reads TGTGCCAGCAGCTTAGAGCGGGGCTCCTACGAGCAGTACTTC. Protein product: CASSLERGSYEQYF.

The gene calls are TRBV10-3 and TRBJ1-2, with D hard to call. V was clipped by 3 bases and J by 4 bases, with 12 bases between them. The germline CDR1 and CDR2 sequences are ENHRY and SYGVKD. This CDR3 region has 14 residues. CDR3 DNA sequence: TGTGCCATCAGTGATAGCTTCGGAGGCTATGGCTACACCTTC. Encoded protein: CAISDSFGGYGYTF.

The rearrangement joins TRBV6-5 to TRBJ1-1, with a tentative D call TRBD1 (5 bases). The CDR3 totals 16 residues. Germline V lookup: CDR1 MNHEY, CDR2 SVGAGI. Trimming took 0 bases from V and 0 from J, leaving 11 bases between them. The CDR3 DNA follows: TGTGCCAGCAGTTACTCGGGGGGATTAATGAACACTGAAGCTTTCTTT. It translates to CASSYSGGLMNTEAFF.

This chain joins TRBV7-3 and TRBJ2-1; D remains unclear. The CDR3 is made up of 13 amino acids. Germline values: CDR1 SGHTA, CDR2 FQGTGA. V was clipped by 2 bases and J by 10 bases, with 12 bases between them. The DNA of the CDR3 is TGTGCCAGCAGCTTAGGCTCGATTGGCGAGCAGTTCTTC. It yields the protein CASSLGSIGEQFF.

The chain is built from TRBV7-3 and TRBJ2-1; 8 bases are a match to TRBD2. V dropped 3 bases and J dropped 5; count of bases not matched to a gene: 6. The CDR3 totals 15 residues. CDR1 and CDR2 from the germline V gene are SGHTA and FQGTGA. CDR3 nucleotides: TGTGCCAGCAGCTTGATAGCGGGGTTAAACAATGAGCAGTTCTTC. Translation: CASSLIAGLNNEQFF.

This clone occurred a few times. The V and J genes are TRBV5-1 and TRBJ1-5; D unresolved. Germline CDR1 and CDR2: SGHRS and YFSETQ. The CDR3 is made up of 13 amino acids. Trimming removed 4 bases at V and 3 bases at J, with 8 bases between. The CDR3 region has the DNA TGCGCCAGCAGCCTAGGCCCCAATCAGCCCCAGCATTTT. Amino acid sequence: CASSLGPNQPQHF. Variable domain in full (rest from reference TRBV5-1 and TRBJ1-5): KAGVTQTPRYLIKTRGQQVTLSCSPISGHRSVSWYQQTPGQGLQFLFEYFSETQRNKGNFPGRFSGRQFSNSRSEMNVSTLELGDSALYLCASSLGPNQPQHFGDGTRLSIL.

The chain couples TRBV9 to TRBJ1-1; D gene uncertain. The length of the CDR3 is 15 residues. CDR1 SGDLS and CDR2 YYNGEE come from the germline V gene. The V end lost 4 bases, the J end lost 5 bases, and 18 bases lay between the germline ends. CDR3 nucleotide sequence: TGTGCCAGCAGCCCCTCATTGGCAGGTAGGACTGAAGCTTTCTTT. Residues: CASSPSLAGRTEAFF. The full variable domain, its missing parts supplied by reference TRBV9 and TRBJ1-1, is DSGVTQTPKHLITATGQRVTLRCSPRSGDLSVYWYQQSLDQGLQFLIQYYNGEERAKGNILERFSAQQFPDLHSELNLSSLELGDSALYFCASSPSLAGRTEAFFGQGTRLTVV.